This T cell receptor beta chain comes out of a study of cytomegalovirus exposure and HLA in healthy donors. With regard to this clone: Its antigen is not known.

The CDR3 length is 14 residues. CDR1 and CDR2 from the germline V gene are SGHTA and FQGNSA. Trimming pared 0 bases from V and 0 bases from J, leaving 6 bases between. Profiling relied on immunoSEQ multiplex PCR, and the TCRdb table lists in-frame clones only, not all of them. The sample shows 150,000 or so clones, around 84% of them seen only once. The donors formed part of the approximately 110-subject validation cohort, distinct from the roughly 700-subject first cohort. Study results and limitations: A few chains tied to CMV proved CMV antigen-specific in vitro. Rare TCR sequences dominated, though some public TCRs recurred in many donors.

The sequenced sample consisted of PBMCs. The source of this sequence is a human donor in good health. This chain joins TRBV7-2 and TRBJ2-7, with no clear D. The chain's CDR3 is CASSLAQVSYEQYF. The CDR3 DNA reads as TGTGCCAGCAGCTTAGCCCAGGTCTCCTACGAGCAGTACTTC.